This T cell receptor beta chain was recorded in a study of Graves' ophthalmopathy and Graves' hyperthyroidism. On the study more broadly: Peripheral blood was collected at initial diagnosis, before any treatment.

Patients were diagnosed from clinical symptoms, serum thyroxine, TRAb, thyroid ultrasound and orbital computed tomography. Isolation of PBMCs was performed using over 8.5 ml of fresh peripheral blood. As the template, RNA transcripts were used to amplify TCR beta CDR3 regions. First-round RT-PCR used HTBI primers; second-round multiplex PCR followed. TCRdb recomputed calls from the multiplex PCR reads with MiXCR, one row per CDR3 protein. The sample lists 210,000 or so distinct CDR3 sequences, under 30% occurring once. The table lists this clonotype with many counts. Its antigen is currently unknown. General study findings and limits: Ophthalmopathy progression predictions by the model showed roughly 77% specificity and 70.59% sensitivity.

CDR1 and CDR2 from the germline V gene are MDHEN and SYDVKM. CDR3 length: 13 residues. V was trimmed by 2 bases and J by 1 base, leaving 3 bases between them. V and J are TRBV28 and TRBJ2-4; no clear D gene. Sequencing input: peripheral blood. The sequence came from a man aged 45-60 years with Graves' ophthalmopathy. CDR3 in DNA: TGTGCCAGCAGTTTACGGGCCAAAAACATTCAGTACTTC. Its protein product is CASSLRAKNIQYF.